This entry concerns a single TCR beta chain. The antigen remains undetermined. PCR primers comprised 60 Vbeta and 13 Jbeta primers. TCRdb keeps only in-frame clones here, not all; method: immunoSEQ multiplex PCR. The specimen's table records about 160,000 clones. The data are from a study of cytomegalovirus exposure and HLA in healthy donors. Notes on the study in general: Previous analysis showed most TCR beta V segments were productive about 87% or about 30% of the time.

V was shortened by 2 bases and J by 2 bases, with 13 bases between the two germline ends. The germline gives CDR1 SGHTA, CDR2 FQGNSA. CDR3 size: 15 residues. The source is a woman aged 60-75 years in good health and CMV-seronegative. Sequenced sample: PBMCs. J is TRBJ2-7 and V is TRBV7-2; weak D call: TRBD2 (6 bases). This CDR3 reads CASSLLPGGPYEQYF. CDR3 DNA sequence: TGTGCCAGCAGCTTACTTCCAGGAGGGCCCTACGAGCAGTACTTC.